This T cell receptor (beta chain) was observed in a study of T cells in narcolepsy (dated by TCRdb to the late 2010s). In the study overall: The study enrolled patients with narcolepsy type 1 or type 2 (NT1, NT2) together with healthy control donors. Autoreactive T cells targeting hypocretin neuron self-antigens (hypocretin, TRIB2) were sought in narcolepsy patients, and TCR Vbeta sequencing was used to track clonotypes in blood and CSF.

Note on this clone: There is no known antigen for this receptor. No much larger clone is present one base from it, and per-base qualities are unavailable.

Paper-wide results and their limitations: Some blood memory CD4+ repertoires from patients and controls contained no sequences matching autoreactive T cell clones. In plots comparing CSF and blood CD4+ T cell clonotypes from the same patient, HCRT-specific and TRIB2-specific autoreactive clonotypes were highlighted. According to the report, autoreactive clonotypes were detected serially in the blood of the same patients and of different patients, but not in healthy controls. Patients and controls had similar numbers of sequenced blood memory CD4+ clonotypes, with averages of roughly 39,000 in patients and some 36,000 in controls.

For TCR Vbeta sequencing, memory CD4+ T cells were sorted ex vivo from the peripheral blood of narcolepsy patients and healthy controls. Trimming takes 1 base from V and 4 bases from J, and the germline ends sit 6 bases apart. As encoded in the germline V gene, CDR1 is SGDLS while CDR2 is YYNGEE. The CDR3 measures 13 amino acids from cysteine to phenylalanine. CDR3 DNA is the only sequence kept; it has 39 bases, read in frame from the first base. Library creation used the immunoSEQ multiplex PCR assay. TCRdb mirrors the immuneACCESS table, restricted to in-frame sequences. Some clones are absent from its copies; in checked studies, under half trace to an unresolved V gene, and the reason for the others is unknown. This sample holds under 35,000 clones; roughly 77% were observed only once. The top ten constitute approximately 1% of the sample.

The V and J genes are TRBV9 and TRBJ1-3, with the D gene uncertain. This receptor was obtained from a human donor with narcolepsy. The sequencing sample was made of CD45RA- memory CD4+ T cells from PBMCs. According to the study, the label for this sample's cell subset or site signals: memory T cells sorted ex vivo from peripheral blood. The bases read TGTGCCAGCAGCGTAACGACAGGAAACACCATATATTTT. Its product reads: CASSVTTGNTIYF.